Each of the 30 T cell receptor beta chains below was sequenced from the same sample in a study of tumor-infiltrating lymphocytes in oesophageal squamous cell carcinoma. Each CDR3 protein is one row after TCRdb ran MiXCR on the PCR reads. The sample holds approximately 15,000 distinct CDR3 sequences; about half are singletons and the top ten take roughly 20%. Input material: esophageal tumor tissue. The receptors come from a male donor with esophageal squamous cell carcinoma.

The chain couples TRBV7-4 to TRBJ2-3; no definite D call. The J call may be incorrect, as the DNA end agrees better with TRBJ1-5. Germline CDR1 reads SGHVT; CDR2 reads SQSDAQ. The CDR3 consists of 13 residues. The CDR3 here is CASSLGFDQPQHF. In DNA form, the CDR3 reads TGTGCCAGCAGCTTAGGGTTCGATCAGCCCCAGCATTTT.

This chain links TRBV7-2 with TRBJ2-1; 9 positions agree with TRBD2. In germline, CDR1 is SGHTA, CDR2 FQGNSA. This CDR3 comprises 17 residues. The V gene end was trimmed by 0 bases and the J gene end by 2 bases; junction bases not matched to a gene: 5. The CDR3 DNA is TGTGCCAGCAGCTTAGCGCCTAGCGGGACTGCCTACAATGAGCAGTTCTTC. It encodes CASSLAPSGTAYNEQFF.

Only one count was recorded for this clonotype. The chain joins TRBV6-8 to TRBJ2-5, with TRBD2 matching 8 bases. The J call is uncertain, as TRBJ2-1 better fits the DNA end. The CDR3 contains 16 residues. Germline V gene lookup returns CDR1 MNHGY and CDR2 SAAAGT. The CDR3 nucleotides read TGTGCCAGCAGCCTTTCCCTAGCGGGTGGAGACAATGAGCAGTTCTTC. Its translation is CASSLSLAGGDNEQFF.

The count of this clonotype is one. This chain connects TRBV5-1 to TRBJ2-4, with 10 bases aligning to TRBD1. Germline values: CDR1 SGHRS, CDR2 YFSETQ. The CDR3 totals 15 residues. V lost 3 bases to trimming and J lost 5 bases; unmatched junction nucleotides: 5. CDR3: CASSSGQGLQNIQYF. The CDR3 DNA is TGCGCCAGCAGCTCGGGACAGGGGCTCCAAAACATTCAGTACTTC.

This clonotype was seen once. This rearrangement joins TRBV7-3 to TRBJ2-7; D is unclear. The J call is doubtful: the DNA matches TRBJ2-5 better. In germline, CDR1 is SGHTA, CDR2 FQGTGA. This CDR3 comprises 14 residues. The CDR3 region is CASSLGGTKETQYF. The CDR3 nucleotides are TGTGCCAGCAGCTTAGGCGGAACCAAAGAGACCCAGTACTTC.

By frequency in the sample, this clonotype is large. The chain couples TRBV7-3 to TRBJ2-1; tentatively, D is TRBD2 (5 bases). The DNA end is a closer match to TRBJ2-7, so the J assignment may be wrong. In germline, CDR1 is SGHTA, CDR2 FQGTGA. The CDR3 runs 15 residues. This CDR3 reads CASSLRETPYNEQYF. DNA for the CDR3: TGTGCCAGCAGCTTAAGGGAGACCCCCTACAATGAGCAGTACTTC.

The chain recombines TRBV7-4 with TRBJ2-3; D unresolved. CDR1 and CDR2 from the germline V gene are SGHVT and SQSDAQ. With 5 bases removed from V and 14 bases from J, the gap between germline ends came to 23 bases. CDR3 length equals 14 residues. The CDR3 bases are TGTGCCAGCAGCCCCGAGGCGCGTTCCGAGGAGCTGTATTTT. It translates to CASSPEARSEELYF. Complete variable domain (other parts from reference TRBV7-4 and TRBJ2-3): GAGVSQSPRYKVAKRGRDVALRCDSISGHVTLYWYRQTLGQGSEVLTYSQSDAQRDKSGRPSGRFSAERPERSVSTLKIQRTEQGDSAVYLCASSPEARSEELYFGPGTRLTVL.

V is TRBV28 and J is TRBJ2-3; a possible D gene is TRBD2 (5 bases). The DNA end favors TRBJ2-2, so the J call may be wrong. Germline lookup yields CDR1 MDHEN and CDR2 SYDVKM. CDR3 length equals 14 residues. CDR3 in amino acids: CASKGGGVGGELFF. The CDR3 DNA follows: TGTGCCAGCAAGGGCGGAGGTGTAGGTGGGGAGCTGTTTTTT.

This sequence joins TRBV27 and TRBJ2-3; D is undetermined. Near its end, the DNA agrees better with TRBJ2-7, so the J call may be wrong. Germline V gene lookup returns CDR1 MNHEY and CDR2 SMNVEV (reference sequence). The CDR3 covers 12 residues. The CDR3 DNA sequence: TGTGCCAGCAGTCCCGGCCTTTACGAGCAGTACTTC. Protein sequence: CASSPGLYEQYF.

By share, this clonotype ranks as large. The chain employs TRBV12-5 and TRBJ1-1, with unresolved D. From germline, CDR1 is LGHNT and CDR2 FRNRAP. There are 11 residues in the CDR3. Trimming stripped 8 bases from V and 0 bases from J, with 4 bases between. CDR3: CASKMNTEAFF. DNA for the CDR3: TGTGCTAGTAAGATGAACACTGAAGCTTTCTTT.

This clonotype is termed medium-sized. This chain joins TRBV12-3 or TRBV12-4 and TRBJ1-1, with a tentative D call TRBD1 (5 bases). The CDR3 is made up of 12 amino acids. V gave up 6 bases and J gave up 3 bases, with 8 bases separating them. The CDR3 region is CASRGTYTEAFF. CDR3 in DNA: TGTGCCAGCAGAGGGACCTACACTGAAGCTTTCTTT.

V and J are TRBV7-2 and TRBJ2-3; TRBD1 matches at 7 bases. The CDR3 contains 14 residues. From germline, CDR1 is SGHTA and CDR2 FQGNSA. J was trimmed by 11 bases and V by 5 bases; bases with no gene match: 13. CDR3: CASSGDRVSDEQYF. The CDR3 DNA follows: TGTGCCAGCAGCGGGGACAGAGTTTCCGACGAGCAGTATTTT.

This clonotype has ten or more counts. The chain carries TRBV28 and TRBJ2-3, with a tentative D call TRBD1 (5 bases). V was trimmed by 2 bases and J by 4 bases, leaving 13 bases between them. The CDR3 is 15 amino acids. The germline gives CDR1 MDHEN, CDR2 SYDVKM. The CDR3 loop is CASSLQGSVSDTQYF. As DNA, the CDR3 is TGTGCCAGCAGTTTACAGGGATCCGTCTCAGATACGCAGTATTTT.

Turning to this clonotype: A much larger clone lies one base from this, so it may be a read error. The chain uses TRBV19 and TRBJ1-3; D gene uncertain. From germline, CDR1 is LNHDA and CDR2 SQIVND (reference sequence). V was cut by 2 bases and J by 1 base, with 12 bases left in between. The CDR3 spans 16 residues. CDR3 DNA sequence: TGTGCCAGTAGTATACAGGCAGGAAGTTCTGGAAACACCATATATTTT. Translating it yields CASSIQAGSSGNTIYF.

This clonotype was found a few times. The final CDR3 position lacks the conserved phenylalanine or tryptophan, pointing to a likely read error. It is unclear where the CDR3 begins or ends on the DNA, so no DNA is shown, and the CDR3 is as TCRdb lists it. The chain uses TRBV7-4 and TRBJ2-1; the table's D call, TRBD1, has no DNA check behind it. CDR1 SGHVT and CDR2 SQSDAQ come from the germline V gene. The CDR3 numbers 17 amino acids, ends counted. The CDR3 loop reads CASSPDPLASYGYTFGS.

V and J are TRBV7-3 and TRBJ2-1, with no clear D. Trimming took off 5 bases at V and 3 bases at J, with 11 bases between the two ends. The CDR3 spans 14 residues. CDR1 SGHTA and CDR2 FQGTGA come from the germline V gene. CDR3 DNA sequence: TGTGCCAGCAGCGTAGGTGCTGGCTACAATGAGCAGTTCTTC. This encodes CASSVGAGYNEQFF.

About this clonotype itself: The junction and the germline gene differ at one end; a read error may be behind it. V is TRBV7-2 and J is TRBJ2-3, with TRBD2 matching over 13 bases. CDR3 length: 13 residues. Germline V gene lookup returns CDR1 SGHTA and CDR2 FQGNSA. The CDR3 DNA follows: TGTGCCAGCAGCCTAGCGACTAGCGGGGGGTCGTATTTT. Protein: CASSLATSGGSYF.

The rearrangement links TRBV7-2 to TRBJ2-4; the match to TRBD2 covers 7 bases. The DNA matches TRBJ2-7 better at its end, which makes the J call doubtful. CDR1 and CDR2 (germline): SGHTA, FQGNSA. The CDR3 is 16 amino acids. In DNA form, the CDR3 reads TGTGCCAGCAGCTTAGACGCCTCGGATCGCGGGAGCGAGCAGTACTTC. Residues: CASSLDASDRGSEQYF.

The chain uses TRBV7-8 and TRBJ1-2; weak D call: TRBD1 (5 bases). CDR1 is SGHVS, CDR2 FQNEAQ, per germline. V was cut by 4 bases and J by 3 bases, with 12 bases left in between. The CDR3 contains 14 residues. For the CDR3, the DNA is TGTGCCAGCAGCTCGGGACGGGCGGACTATGGCTACACCTTC. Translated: CASSSGRADYGYTF.

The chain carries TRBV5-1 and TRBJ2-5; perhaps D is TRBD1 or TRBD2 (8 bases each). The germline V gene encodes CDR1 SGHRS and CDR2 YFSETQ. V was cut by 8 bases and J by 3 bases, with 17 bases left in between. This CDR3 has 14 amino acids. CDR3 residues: CASSGTGREETQYF. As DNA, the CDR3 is TGCGCCAGTAGCGGGACAGGCAGAGAAGAGACCCAGTACTTC.

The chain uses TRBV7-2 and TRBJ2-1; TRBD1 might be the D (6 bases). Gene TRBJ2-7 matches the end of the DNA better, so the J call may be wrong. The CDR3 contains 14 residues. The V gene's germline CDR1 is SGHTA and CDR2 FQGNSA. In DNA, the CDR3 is TGTGCCAGCAGCACATCCCGGGACATTAACGAGCAGTACTTC. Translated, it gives CASSTSRDINEQYF.

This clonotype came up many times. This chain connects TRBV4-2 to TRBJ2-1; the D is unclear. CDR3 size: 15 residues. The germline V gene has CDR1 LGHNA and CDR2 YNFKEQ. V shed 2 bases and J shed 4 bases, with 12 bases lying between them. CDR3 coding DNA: TGTGCCAGCAGCCAACCAAGGAACCAGTACAATGAGCAGTTCTTC. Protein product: CASSQPRNQYNEQFF.

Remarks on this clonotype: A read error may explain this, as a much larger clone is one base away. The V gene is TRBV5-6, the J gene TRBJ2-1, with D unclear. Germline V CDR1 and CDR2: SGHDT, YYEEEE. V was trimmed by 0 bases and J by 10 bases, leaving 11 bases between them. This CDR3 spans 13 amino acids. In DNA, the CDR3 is TGTGCCAGCAGCTTGGCCGGACCCTACGAGCAGTTCTTC. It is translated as CASSLAGPYEQFF.

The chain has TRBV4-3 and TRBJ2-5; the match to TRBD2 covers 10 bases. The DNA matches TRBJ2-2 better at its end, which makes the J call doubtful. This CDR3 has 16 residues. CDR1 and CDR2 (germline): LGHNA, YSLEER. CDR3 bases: TGCGCCAGCAGCTCGCTGGGACTAGCGTGGACCGGGGAGCTGTTTTTT. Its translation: CASSSLGLAWTGELFF.

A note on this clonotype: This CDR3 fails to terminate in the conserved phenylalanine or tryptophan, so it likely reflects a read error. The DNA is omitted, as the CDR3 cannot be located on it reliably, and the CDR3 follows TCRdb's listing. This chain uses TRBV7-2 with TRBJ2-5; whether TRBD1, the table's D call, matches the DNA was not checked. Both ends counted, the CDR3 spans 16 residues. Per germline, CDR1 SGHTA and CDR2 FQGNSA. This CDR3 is CASSPTRQGMGYTFGS.

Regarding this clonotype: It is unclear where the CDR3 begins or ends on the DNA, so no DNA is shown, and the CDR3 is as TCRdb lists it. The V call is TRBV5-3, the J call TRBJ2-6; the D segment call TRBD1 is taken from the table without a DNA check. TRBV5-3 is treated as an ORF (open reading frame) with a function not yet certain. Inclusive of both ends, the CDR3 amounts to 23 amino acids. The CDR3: CASSLFKGGGFHRPSMLWLHLRF.

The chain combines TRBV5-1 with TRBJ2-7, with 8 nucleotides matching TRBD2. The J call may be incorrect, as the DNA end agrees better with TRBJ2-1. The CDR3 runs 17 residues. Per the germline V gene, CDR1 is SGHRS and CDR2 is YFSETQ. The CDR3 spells CASSWPPSSGLNNEQFF. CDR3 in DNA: TGCGCCAGCAGCTGGCCTCCATCTAGCGGGCTTAACAATGAGCAGTTCTTC.

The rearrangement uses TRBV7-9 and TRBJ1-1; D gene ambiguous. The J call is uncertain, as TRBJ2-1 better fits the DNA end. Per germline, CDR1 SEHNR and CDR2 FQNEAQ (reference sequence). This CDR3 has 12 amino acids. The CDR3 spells CASSPSSETQFF. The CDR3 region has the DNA TGTGCCAGCAGCCCCAGTTCAGAGACCCAGTTCTTC.

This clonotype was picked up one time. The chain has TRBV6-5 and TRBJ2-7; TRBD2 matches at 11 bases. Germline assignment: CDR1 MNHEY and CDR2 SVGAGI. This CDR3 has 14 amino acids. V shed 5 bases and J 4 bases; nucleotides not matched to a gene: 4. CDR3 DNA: TGTGCCAGCAGTGTTAGCGGGAGGGGGTACGAGCAGTACTTC. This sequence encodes CASSVSGRGYEQYF.

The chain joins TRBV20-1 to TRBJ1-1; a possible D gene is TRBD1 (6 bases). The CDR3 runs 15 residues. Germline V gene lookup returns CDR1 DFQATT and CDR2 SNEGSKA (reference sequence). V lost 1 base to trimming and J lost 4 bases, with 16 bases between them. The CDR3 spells CSARAGRGRGTEAFF. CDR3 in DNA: TGCAGTGCTAGAGCTGGCAGGGGACGGGGCACTGAAGCTTTCTTT.